These T cell receptor beta chains were read from a single sample in a study of CD8+CD57+ T cells in acquired aplastic anemia. TCRdb ran MiXCR on the reads and lists one entry per CDR3 protein. The table has some 170,000 distinct CDR3 sequences, approximately 40% seen once; the top ten hold about 1.1%. The sequencing sample was made of sorted CD4+, CD8+, or CD8+CD57+ T cells (not recorded which) from PBMCs. These receptors all come from a human donor in good health. Each CDR3 is given without its conserved first and last residue. D genes are given only for firm matches.

d_gene,j_gene,v_gene,CDR3aa
NA,TRBJ1-2,TRBV18,ASSPAQRVLGYGYT
NA,TRBJ1-1,TRBV6-5,ASSYGGWRAEAF
TRBD1,TRBJ2-2,TRBV2,ASSGRQGVGTGELF
TRBD1,TRBJ1-6,TRBV20-1,SVPDRAMNSPLH
TRBD1,TRBJ1-2,TRBV5-4,ASGWNRGGYGYT
TRBD1,TRBJ2-7,TRBV6-5,ASSYQGAKYEQY
TRBD2,TRBJ2-1,TRBV20-1,SAKGLEAAYNEQF
TRBD1,TRBJ2-7,TRBV9,ASSTGTGRAEQY
NA,TRBJ2-6,TRBV7-9,ASSSIVYGANVLT
NA,TRBJ2-5,TRBV29-1,SVDRYQETQY
NA,TRBJ1-5,TRBV6-2/TRBV6-3,ASSYIAGGQPQH
NA,TRBJ1-2,TRBV5-1,ASSLDSLGPYGYT
NA,TRBJ1-5,TRBV30,AWSGTGNQPQH
TRBD2,TRBJ2-7,TRBV20-1,SAPKSGGQY
TRBD2,TRBJ2-1,TRBV10-3,AISIAGGEGEQF
NA,TRBJ1-1,TRBV10-3,AISESRAGNTEAF
NA,TRBJ2-5,TRBV15,ATSLGNGQETQY
NA,TRBJ2-2,TRBV16,ASQPRGKDTGELF
NA,TRBJ1-3,TRBV14,ASSHSGNTIY
TRBD2,TRBJ2-5,TRBV20-1,SARDVLAGGTQY
NA,TRBJ2-7,TRBV20-1,SARPDSQNSYEQY
TRBD1,TRBJ2-7,TRBV2,ASSHRDRPYEQY
TRBD1,TRBJ2-7,TRBV15,ATSRDRGQYEQY
TRBD1,TRBJ1-1,TRBV20-1,SARGQGAWPF
TRBD2,TRBJ2-1,TRBV29-1,SVTSANEQF
NA,TRBJ2-7,TRBV6-5,ASSYGAGSSYEQY
NA,NA,TRBV15,ATSSLVGSFTYEQY
NA,TRBJ1-1,TRBV18,ASSPFEGPKNTEAF
TRBD2,TRBJ2-7,TRBV2,ASFRLAGTNEQY
NA,TRBJ1-4,TRBV6-1,ASSEGQGWEKLF
TRBD1,TRBJ2-7,TRBV7-8,ASSSDRRYEQY
TRBD2,TRBJ2-3,TRBV2,ASRTGRQADTQY
NA,TRBJ2-7,TRBV14,ASGLSVYEQY
TRBD1,TRBJ1-1,TRBV28,ASNTGGPSTEAF
NA,TRBJ2-1,TRBV3-1,ASSQVSSREWDNEQF
NA,TRBJ2-7,TRBV20-1,SALAPRGNEQY
NA,TRBJ2-1,TRBV24-1,ATRQGPGEQF
TRBD1,TRBJ2-2,TRBV15,ATSRPGQGTGELF
NA,TRBJ2-6,TRBV14,ASSHGWVSSGANVLT
TRBD2,TRBJ2-1,TRBV27,ASSPGTRLNEQF
NA,TRBJ2-3,TRBV24-1,ATSRTRGGVDTQY
TRBD1,TRBJ1-5,TRBV18,ASSPATGDKRPSNQPQH
TRBD1,TRBJ2-7,TRBV10-3,AISESGTGISYEQY
NA,TRBJ2-2,TRBV20-1,SAGRGLGAGKGGELF
NA,TRBJ1-5,TRBV24-1,ATSDTGQHSNQPQH